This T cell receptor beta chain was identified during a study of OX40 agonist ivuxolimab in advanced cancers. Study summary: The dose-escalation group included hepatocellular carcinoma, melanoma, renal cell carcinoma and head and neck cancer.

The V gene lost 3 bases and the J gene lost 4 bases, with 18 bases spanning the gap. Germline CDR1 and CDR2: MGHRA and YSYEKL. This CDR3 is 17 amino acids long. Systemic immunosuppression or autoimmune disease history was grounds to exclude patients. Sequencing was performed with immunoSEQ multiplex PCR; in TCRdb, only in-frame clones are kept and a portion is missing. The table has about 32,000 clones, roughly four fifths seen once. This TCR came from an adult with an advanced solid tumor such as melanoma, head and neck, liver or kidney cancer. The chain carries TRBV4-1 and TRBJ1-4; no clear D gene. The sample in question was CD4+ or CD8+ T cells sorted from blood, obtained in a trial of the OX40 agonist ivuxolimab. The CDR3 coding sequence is TGCGCCAGCAGCCACCGATACCCTCCGGAAGTTAATGAAAAACTGTTTTTT. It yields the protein CASSHRYPPEVNEKLFF.